This T cell receptor (beta chain) was captured by sequencing in a study of shared clonotypes between healthy human individuals. The CDR3 runs to 15 residues. Germline CDR1 reads MNHNS; CDR2 reads SASEGT. The V gene lost 3 bases and the J gene lost 5 bases, with 16 bases spanning the gap. Sequenced by immunoSEQ multiplex PCR; TCRdb stores in-frame clones only, minus some. The sample consists of approximately 2.1 million clones, about 92% of them appearing once. This chain joins TRBV6-1 and TRBJ2-5; tentative D call: TRBD1 (5 bases). Sequenced material: naive CD4+ T cells from PBMCs. Stated subset: CD45RA+ positively selected. The TCR sequence derives from a man in his late teens or twenties in good health. Some clones in this sample may be carry-over from other donors' samples. In nucleotides, the CDR3 is TGTGCCAGCAGTGAGCAGGGTTTTTGGCGGGAGACCCAGTACTTC. Protein product: CASSEQGFWRETQYF.